A single sample is the source of the 27 T cell receptor beta chains below, sequenced in a study of T cell repertoires in cytomegalovirus infection. Each CDR3 protein is one row after TCRdb ran MiXCR on the reads. Of approximately 750,000 distinct CDR3 sequences in the sample, 35% to 45% were seen once. What was sequenced was PBMCs. These receptors came from a human donor in good health (CMV status not recorded). Some clones in this sample may be carry-over from other donors' samples.

As for this clonotype: This likely comes from a read error, as the CDR3 has no conserved phenylalanine or tryptophan at its end. This rearrangement joins TRBV30 to TRBJ1-2, with D perhaps TRBD1 (6 bases). The germline gives CDR1 GTSNPN, CDR2 SVGIG (reference sequence). With 3 bases removed from V and 1 base from J, the gap between germline ends came to 15 bases. This CDR3 comprises 15 residues. CDR3 residues: CAWRIWTENNYGYTL. The DNA for the CDR3 is TGTGCCTGGAGAATTTGGACAGAGAATAACTATGGCTACACCTTA.

This clonotype was recorded many times. The chain links TRBV3-1 to TRBJ2-4; D not certain. The germline CDR1 and CDR2 sequences are LGHDT and YNNKEL (reference sequence). Trimming cost V 0 bases and J 2 bases, with 11 bases left between them. There are 16 residues in the CDR3. CDR3: CASSQEPFISKNIQYF. CDR3 coding DNA: TGTGCCAGCAGCCAAGAACCCTTTATCTCCAAAAACATTCAGTACTTC.

The chain employs TRBV6-5 and TRBJ1-2; 9 bases are a match to TRBD1. CDR3 length equals 16 residues. The germline V gene encodes CDR1 MNHEY and CDR2 SVGAGI. V shed 0 bases and J 4 bases; nucleotides not matched to a gene: 6. The CDR3 coding sequence is TGTGCCAGCAGTTACTCGATCCGACAGGGGGGCTATGGCTACACCTTC. This translates into CASSYSIRQGGYGYTF.

This chain joins TRBV10-2 and TRBJ1-1; D call uncertain. CDR1 and CDR2 (germline): WSHSY, SAAADI. CDR3 length: 11 residues. V was pared by 3 bases and J by 9 bases, with 8 bases between. This CDR3 reads CASSDRLQAFF. Written as DNA, the CDR3 is TGCGCCAGCAGTGACAGGCTTCAAGCTTTCTTT.

The genes are TRBV28 and TRBJ2-2; unclear D gene. Germline V gene lookup returns CDR1 MDHEN and CDR2 SYDVKM. Trimming cost V 3 bases and J 6 bases, with 8 bases left between them. This CDR3 region has 13 residues. In nucleotides, the CDR3 is TGTGCCAGCAGTTTTTTGGTACCCGGGGAGCTGTTTTTT. This gives the protein CASSFLVPGELFF. The full variable domain, with the rest looked up from reference TRBV28 and TRBJ2-2, is DVKVTQSSRYLVKRTGEKVFLECVQDMDHENMFWYRQDPGLGLRLIYFSYDVKMKEKGDIPEGYSVSREKKERFSLILESASTNQTSMYLCASSFLVPGELFFGEGSRLTVL.

V and J are TRBV4-2 and TRBJ2-7, with a tentative D call TRBD1 (6 bases). V gave up 0 bases and J gave up 1 base, with 13 bases separating them. From germline, CDR1 is LGHNA and CDR2 YNFKEQ. This CDR3 comprises 16 residues. CDR3 in DNA: TGTGCCAGCAGCCAAGAGATGCAGGGGCATTCCTACGAGCAGTACTTC. It encodes CASSQEMQGHSYEQYF.

This chain uses TRBV12-3 or TRBV12-4 with TRBJ2-3; 7 bases align to TRBD2. V gave up 4 bases and J gave up 2 bases; unmatched junction bases: 3. The CDR3 spans 14 residues. CDR3 in amino acids: CASSSSGYTDTQYF. In DNA form, the CDR3 reads TGTGCCAGCAGTTCTAGCGGATACACAGATACGCAGTATTTT.

J is TRBJ1-5 and V is TRBV28, with D unresolved. The CDR3 has 14 residues. The germline CDR1 and CDR2 sequences are MDHEN and SYDVKM. The V and J ends lost 1 base and 7 bases respectively, with 11 bases between them. CDR3 amino acids: CASSLSQIFQPQHF. CDR3 nucleotides: TGTGCCAGCAGTTTATCTCAGATTTTCCAGCCCCAGCATTTT. Full variable domain (rest looked up from reference TRBV28 and TRBJ1-5): DVKVTQSSRYLVKRTGEKVFLECVQDMDHENMFWYRQDPGLGLRLIYFSYDVKMKEKGDIPEGYSVSREKKERFSLILESASTNQTSMYLCASSLSQIFQPQHFGDGTRLSIL.

This clonotype has more than one count but fewer than ten. The chain couples TRBV14 to TRBJ1-4, with D hard to call. Germline lookup yields CDR1 SGHDN and CDR2 FVKESK. V shed 1 base and J shed 6 bases, with 3 bases lying between them. CDR3 length: 12 residues. The CDR3 is CASSQVHEKLFF. Here the CDR3 DNA reads TGTGCCAGCAGCCAAGTTCATGAAAAACTGTTTTTT.

This chain uses TRBV11-3 with TRBJ2-3; 8 positions agree with TRBD1. Germline lookup yields CDR1 SGHNT and CDR2 YENEEA. The CDR3 runs 17 residues. After removal of 5 bases from V and 9 bases from J, the junction contained 19 bases not matched to a gene. CDR3 in DNA: TGTGCCAGCAGCGCTCAAGGAGCCGGGACAGGCGCCGAGACGCAGTATTTT. It translates to CASSAQGAGTGAETQYF.

This clonotype has a handful of counts. The genes are TRBV7-9 and TRBJ1-1, with D maybe TRBD1 (6 bases). Trimming took off 1 base at V and 3 bases at J, with 15 bases between the two ends. The length of the CDR3 is 16 residues. Germline V gene data show CDR1 as SEHNR and CDR2 as FQNEAQ (reference sequence). The CDR3 bases are TGTGCCAGCAGCTTAGAAGGGAACAGGGTTGACACTGAAGCTTTCTTT. Its protein product is CASSLEGNRVDTEAFF.

This clonotype was observed many times. The chain couples TRBV11-1 to TRBJ2-3; 9 positions agree with TRBD2. The CDR3 totals 16 residues. The V gene end was trimmed by 5 bases and the J gene end by 0 bases; junction bases not matched to a gene: 6. Germline V gene sequence: CDR1 SGHAT, CDR2 FQDESV (reference sequence). CDR3 loop: CASSRGRVPSTDTQYF. The CDR3 coding sequence is TGTGCCAGCAGCCGCGGGAGGGTACCTAGCACAGATACGCAGTATTTT.

The V gene is TRBV7-6, the J gene TRBJ2-7; D ambiguous. V gave up 3 bases and J gave up 3 bases, with 12 bases separating them. Germline V CDR1 and CDR2: SGHVS, FNYEAQ. The CDR3 sequence is 14 residues long. The CDR3 sequence: CASSFWQDDYEQYF. CDR3 DNA sequence: TGTGCCAGCAGCTTTTGGCAGGACGACTACGAGCAGTACTTC.

The V and J genes are TRBV28 and TRBJ1-2; D unresolved. The length of the CDR3 is 12 residues. V lost 2 bases to trimming and J lost 6 bases, with 7 bases between them. Germline CDR1 is MDHEN and CDR2 is SYDVKM. The CDR3 loop reads CASSLVYHGYTF. CDR3 DNA sequence: TGTGCCAGCAGTTTAGTATACCATGGCTACACCTTC.

This clonotype came up a few times. The rearrangement links TRBV10-3 to TRBJ2-7, with 10 bases that match TRBD2. The junction had 8 bases not matched to a gene; V was cut back by 6 bases and J by 6 bases. Germline CDR1 reads ENHRY; CDR2 reads SYGVKD. The CDR3 has 14 amino acids. CDR3 loop: CAIRPSGRKGEQYF. The CDR3 coding sequence is TGTGCCATCAGACCTAGCGGGAGAAAGGGCGAGCAGTACTTC.

V gene TRBV20-1 combines with J gene TRBJ2-1; the D gene is possibly TRBD2 (6 bases). Germline lookup yields CDR1 DFQATT and CDR2 SNEGSKA (reference sequence). The V end was cut by 0 bases, the J end by 0 bases, with 18 bases between. This CDR3 comprises 18 residues. The CDR3 DNA reads as TGCAGTGCTAGAGAATCTAGGGAGGCCCACTACTCCTACAATGAGCAGTTCTTC. Protein: CSARESREAHYSYNEQFF.

This rearrangement joins TRBV19 to TRBJ2-7, with D uncertain. The V gene lost 5 bases and the J gene lost 7 bases, with 9 bases spanning the gap. Germline CDR1 reads LNHDA; CDR2 reads SQIVND (reference sequence). This CDR3 has 11 residues. CDR3: CASSYRQEQYF. The CDR3 region has the DNA TGTGCCAGTAGTTACCGACAAGAGCAGTACTTC.

The rearrangement uses TRBV30 and TRBJ2-7; 9 bases match TRBD2. With V trimmed by 6 bases and J by 2 bases, 2 bases remained unmatched. The CDR3 totals 12 residues. Germline V lookup: CDR1 GTSNPN, CDR2 SVGIG (reference sequence). CDR3 residues: CACQRGAYEQYF. Here the CDR3 DNA reads TGTGCCTGCCAGCGGGGGGCCTACGAGCAGTACTTC.

The chain couples TRBV28 to TRBJ1-6; D is unresolved. The CDR3 totals 13 residues. The ends were cut back, 6 bases at V and 7 bases at J, with 10 bases in the middle. Germline CDR1 is MDHEN and CDR2 is SYDVKM. Written as DNA, the CDR3 is TGTGCCAGCAGCTACCCGAGGAATTCACCCCTCCACTTT. Protein: CASSYPRNSPLHF.

The sample holds many counts of this clonotype. The chain links TRBV7-8 to TRBJ1-1; 7 bases fit TRBD1. V lost 3 bases to trimming and J lost 8 bases; unmatched junction nucleotides: 15. This CDR3 is 16 amino acids long. Germline-derived CDR1 and CDR2 are SGHVS and FQNEAQ. The CDR3 DNA sequence: TGTGCCAGCAGCTTCCTAAGGGCAGGGGGGAGGATGGAAGCTTTCTTT. It specifies CASSFLRAGGRMEAFF.

This clonotype occurred a few times. The chain couples TRBV7-2 to TRBJ1-2; unclear D gene. In germline, CDR1 is SGHTA, CDR2 FQGNSA. V was shortened by 6 bases and J by 3 bases, with 14 bases between the two germline ends. The CDR3 is made up of 14 amino acids. The CDR3 nucleotides read TGTGCCAGCAGTTTGGAACCGGGTGACTATGGCTACACCTTC. Encoded protein: CASSLEPGDYGYTF. Complete variable domain (other parts from reference TRBV7-2 and TRBJ1-2): GAGVSQSPSNKVTEKGKDVELRCDPISGHTALYWYRQSLGQGLEFLIYFQGNSAPDKSGLPSDRFSAERTGGSVSTLTIQRTQQEDSAVYLCASSLEPGDYGYTFGSGTRLTVV.

V usage is TRBV18 and J usage is TRBJ1-5; possible D gene TRBD1, 6 bases. Germline lookup yields CDR1 KGHSH and CDR2 LQKENI. Between the trimmed V and J ends, which lost 2 bases and 2 bases, there was a span of 10 bases. The CDR3 is made up of 15 amino acids. The CDR3 here is CASSPAQGGNQPQHF. In DNA form, the CDR3 reads TGTGCCAGCTCACCAGCACAGGGTGGCAATCAGCCCCAGCATTTT.

Regarding this clonotype: This may arise from a read error, as a much more abundant clone is one base away. The V call is TRBV20-1, the J call TRBJ2-7, with 12 nucleotides matching TRBD2. Looked up from germline, CDR1 is DFQATT and CDR2 is SNEGSKA (reference sequence). The CDR3 runs 15 residues. CDR3 sequence reads: CSAKKTSGGLYGQYF. In DNA, the CDR3 is TGCAGTGCTAAAAAGACTAGCGGGGGCCTGTACGGGCAGTACTTC.

This clonotype was counted at least ten times. V and J are TRBV7-2 and TRBJ1-1; TRBD1 is a possible D gene (5 bases). Germline CDR1 reads SGHTA; CDR2 reads FQGNSA. This CDR3 has 14 residues. V lost 1 base, J lost 4 bases, and 10 bases lay in between. DNA for the CDR3: TGTGCCAGCAGCTTAGAAGGGGCTCTCACTGAAGCTTTCTTT. It translates to CASSLEGALTEAFF.

A word on this clonotype: A much bigger clone sits one base away, suggesting this may be a read error. The V call is TRBV7-2, the J call TRBJ1-1; 10 bases match TRBD1. The germline CDR1 and CDR2 sequences are SGHTA and FQGNSA. The CDR3 sequence is 18 residues long. Here the CDR3 DNA reads TGTGCCAGCAGCTTACGTAGGACAGGGGGTATCGTGAACACTGAAGATTTCTTT. Its translation: CASSLRRTGGIVNTEDFF.

V and J are TRBV7-2 and TRBJ2-3; 7 nucleotides line up with TRBD2. Unmatched junction bases numbered 6, after V lost 7 bases and J lost 5 bases. The CDR3 is 13 residues long. Per germline, CDR1 SGHTA and CDR2 FQGNSA. This CDR3 is CASTTAGRDTQYF. The CDR3 bases are TGTGCCAGCACCACAGCGGGAAGAGATACGCAGTATTTT. Full variable domain (rest looked up from reference TRBV7-2 and TRBJ2-3): GAGVSQSPSNKVTEKGKDVELRCDPISGHTALYWYRQSLGQGLEFLIYFQGNSAPDKSGLPSDRFSAERTGGSVSTLTIQRTQQEDSAVYLCASTTAGRDTQYFGPGTRLTVL.

This clonotype was picked up one time. The chain couples TRBV28 to TRBJ1-6, with D perhaps matching TRBD1 (6 bases). Per the germline V gene, CDR1 is MDHEN and CDR2 is SYDVKM. There are 14 residues in the CDR3. V was shortened by 5 bases and J by 7 bases, with 12 bases between the two germline ends. CDR3 sequence reads: CASSRGQKNSPLHF. The CDR3 DNA follows: TGTGCCAGCAGTAGAGGACAGAAAAATTCACCCCTCCACTTT.